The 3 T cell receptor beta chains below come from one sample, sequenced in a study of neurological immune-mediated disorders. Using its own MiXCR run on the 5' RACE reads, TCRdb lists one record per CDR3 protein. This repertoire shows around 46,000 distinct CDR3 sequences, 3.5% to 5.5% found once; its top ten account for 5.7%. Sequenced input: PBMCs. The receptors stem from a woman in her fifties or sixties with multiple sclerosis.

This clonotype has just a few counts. The CDR3 region is CASSPTSGALYEQYF. CDR3 in DNA: TGCGCCAGCAGCCCGACTAGCGGGGCCCTCTACGAGCAGTACTTC. The chain employs TRBV5-1 and TRBJ2-7, with TRBD2 matching 11 bases. Germline V lookup: CDR1 SGHRS, CDR2 YFSETQ. Trimming at V came to 4 bases and at J to 3 bases, leaving 6 bases not matched to a gene. This CDR3 region has 15 residues. Full variable domain (missing parts from reference TRBV5-1 and TRBJ2-7): KAGVTQTPRYLIKTRGQQVTLSCSPISGHRSVSWYQQTPGQGLQFLFEYFSETQRNKGNFPGRFSGRQFSNSRSEMNVSTLELGDSALYLCASSPTSGALYEQYFGPGTRLTVT.

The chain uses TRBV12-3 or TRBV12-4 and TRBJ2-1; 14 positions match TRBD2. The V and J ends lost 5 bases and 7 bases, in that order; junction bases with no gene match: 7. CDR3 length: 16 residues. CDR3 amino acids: CASSLGGLAGDNEQFF. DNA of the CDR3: TGTGCCAGCAGTCTGGGGGGACTAGCGGGAGATAATGAGCAGTTCTTC.

For the CDR3, the DNA is TGCAGTGCTGGCCCCCCGGGCGGGGCTAGGAACTACGAGCAGTACGTC. It yields the protein CSAGPPGGARNYEQYV. The chain combines TRBV20-1 with TRBJ2-7; D may be TRBD2 (6 bases). Germline-derived CDR1 and CDR2 are DFQATT and SNEGSKA (reference sequence). The V and J ends lost 5 bases and 3 bases respectively, with 23 bases between them. The length of the CDR3 is 16 residues.